This T cell receptor beta chain was sequenced during a study of blood T cell repertoires in COVID-19. Background on the study: PBMCs, B-cell-depleted T cells, or T cells provided the cDNA or gDNA that made up the material.

The assay was immunoSEQ multiplex PCR, and TCRdb's table has in-frame clones only and misses some. The sample yields about 100,000 clones, about 85% seen once. The CDR3 has 16 residues. Germline loops: CDR1 SGHTA, CDR2 FQGNSA. The ends lost 3 bases at V and 2 bases at J; junction bases unmatched: 8. The chain combines TRBV7-2 with TRBJ2-5, with 8 bases fitting TRBD2. The sequenced sample was peripheral blood. The TCR was taken from a woman in her seventies with active or convalescent COVID-19. The CDR3 loop reads CASSFPGIAGQETQYF. CDR3 coding DNA: TGTGCCAGCAGCTTCCCCGGGATAGCGGGGCAAGAGACCCAGTACTTC.